The rows below give T cell receptor beta chains drawn from one sample of a study of T cells in Graves' hyperthyroidism and ophthalmopathy. TCRdb ran MiXCR on the multiplex PCR reads and lists one entry per CDR3 protein. This table has 500,000 or so distinct CDR3 sequences, 15% to 20% appearing once. Sequenced material: blood. These receptors all come from a young woman with Graves' ophthalmopathy. The CDR3 runs from the conserved cysteine through the conserved F or W. The order of the fields is V gene, D gene, J gene, clone size, CDR3 protein, CDR3 DNA. D genes are given only for firm matches. Rows may omit the clone size; those that give it use once, few, many or a size class.

TRBV15,TRBD2,TRBJ2-5,many,CATSSRLAGGGETQYF,TGTGCCACCAGCAGCCGACTAGCGGGAGGAGGAGAGACCCAGTACTTC
TRBV6-1,-,TRBJ1-3,many,CASTVEGYSGNTIYF,TGTGCCAGCACGGTGGAGGGCTACTCTGGAAACACCATATATTTT
TRBV7-8,-,TRBJ1-2,many,CASSFGPSTYGYTF,TGTGCCAGCAGCTTCGGGCCCAGCACCTATGGCTACACCTTC
TRBV30,-,TRBJ1-5,-,CAWGGGGNQPQHF,TGTGCCTGGGGGGGGGGAGGCAATCAGCCCCAGCATTTT
TRBV20-1,TRBD1,TRBJ2-7,-,CSARDWDRGSYEQYF,TGCAGTGCTAGAGATTGGGACAGGGGTTCCTACGAGCAGTACTTC
TRBV6-1,-,TRBJ1-3,few,CASSQGNTIYF,TGTGCCAGCAGCCAAGGAAACACCATATATTTT
TRBV20-1,-,TRBJ2-3,-,CSAGSGTRGPDTQYF,TGCAGTGCTGGCTCCGGGACTCGCGGCCCAGATACGCAGTATTTT
TRBV5-4,TRBD2,TRBJ2-2,-,CASSGGEYTGELFF,TGTGCCAGTAGCGGGGGGGAGTACACCGGGGAGCTGTTTTTT
TRBV6-2/TRBV6-3,-,TRBJ2-2,few,CASSNRLAGELFF,TGTGCCAGCAGTAATAGACTAGCCGGGGAGCTGTTTTTT
TRBV29-1,-,TRBJ2-1,many,CSVEDQSRGYEQFF,TGCAGCGTTGAAGATCAGTCTAGGGGGTATGAGCAGTTCTTC
TRBV19,TRBD1,TRBJ1-5,few,CATSAGQVNQPQHF,TGTGCCACCTCGGCGGGACAGGTCAATCAGCCCCAGCATTTT
TRBV28,-,TRBJ2-7,many,CASSLRGIEFYEQYF,TGTGCCAGCAGTTTGAGAGGGATCGAGTTCTACGAGCAGTACTTC
TRBV5-1,-,TRBJ2-2,once,CASSLALVTGELFF,TGCGCCAGCAGCTTGGCGCTAGTCACCGGGGAGCTGTTTTTT
TRBV4-3,-,TRBJ1-1,-,CASSQAGDLNTEAFF,TGCGCCAGCAGCCAAGCAGGGGACCTGAACACTGAAGCTTTCTTT
TRBV27,-,TRBJ1-5,-,CASALGGGGVKPQHF,TGTGCCAGCGCCCTTGGGGGAGGGGGTGTGAAGCCCCAGCATTTT
TRBV6-1,TRBD1,TRBJ1-1,many,CASSWTGDGTEAFF,TGTGCCAGCAGTTGGACAGGGGACGGCACTGAAGCTTTCTTT
TRBV5-1,-,TRBJ1-3,-,CASQEGNSGNTIYF,TGCGCCTCCCAGGAGGGCAACTCTGGAAACACCATATATTTT
TRBV6-2/TRBV6-3,-,TRBJ1-5,few,CASRGSTGLHNQPQHF,TGTGCCAGCAGGGGGTCCACCGGGCTACACAATCAGCCCCAGCATTTT
TRBV15,TRBD1,TRBJ2-7,many,CATSSGTAILYEQYF,TGTGCCACCAGCAGCGGGACAGCCATACTCTACGAGCAGTACTTC
TRBV29-1,TRBD2,TRBJ2-3,-,CSAVTGRLAGATDTQYF,TGCAGCGCTGTGACAGGAAGACTAGCGGGGGCCACAGATACGCAGTATTTT
TRBV7-3,-,TRBJ2-3,many,CASSFASGRDTQYF,TGTGCCAGCAGCTTTGCTTCCGGACGAGATACGCAGTATTTT
TRBV6-1,-,TRBJ2-6,few,CASNGGDSGANVLTF,TGTGCCAGTAACGGGGGAGACTCTGGGGCCAACGTCCTGACTTTC
TRBV30,-,TRBJ1-1,few,CAWMGTGYTEAFF,TGTGCCTGGATGGGGACCGGCTACACTGAAGCTTTCTTT
TRBV20-1,-,TRBJ2-7,many,CSANRAIYEQYF,TGCAGTGCTAACAGGGCCATTTACGAGCAGTACTTC
TRBV20-1,TRBD2,TRBJ2-7,many,CSASSGTSGRAYEQYF,TGCAGTGCTTCCTCCGGGACTAGCGGGAGGGCCTACGAGCAGTACTTC
TRBV6-5,TRBD1,TRBJ1-2,many,CASSYSDRGMGGYTF,TGTGCCAGCAGTTACTCAGACAGGGGGATGGGAGGCTACACCTTC
TRBV11-2,TRBD2,TRBJ2-3,few,CASSLGASGGSTDTQYF,TGTGCCAGCAGCTTAGGAGCTAGCGGGGGAAGCACAGATACGCAGTATTTT
TRBV12-3/TRBV12-4,TRBD1,TRBJ1-2,many,CASSPTGVGGYTF,TGTGCCAGCAGCCCGACAGGGGTCGGTGGCTACACCTTC
TRBV20-1,TRBD2,TRBJ2-1,-,CSASPRLAGGDEQFF,TGCAGTGCTAGTCCAAGACTAGCGGGCGGCGATGAGCAGTTCTTC
TRBV12-3/TRBV12-4,TRBD2,TRBJ2-1,-,CASTTSGTGNEQFF,TGTGCCAGCACCACCAGCGGGACGGGTAATGAGCAGTTCTTC
TRBV3-1,TRBD1,TRBJ1-5,-,CASSLPGQGPYSNQPQHF,TGTGCCAGCAGCCTGCCCGGACAGGGGCCCTATAGCAATCAGCCCCAGCATTTT
TRBV10-3,-,TRBJ2-1,many,CAISERGAERNEQFF,TGTGCCATCAGTGAACGGGGGGCTGAAAGGAATGAGCAGTTCTTC
TRBV2,-,TRBJ2-7,many,CASSVDRSAYEQYF,TGTGCCAGCAGTGTGGATCGTTCGGCCTACGAGCAGTACTTC
TRBV15,TRBD1,TRBJ1-2,few,CATSTRDRSVANYGYTF,TGTGCCACCAGCACTAGGGACAGGAGCGTGGCTAACTATGGCTACACCTTC
TRBV7-2,-,TRBJ1-6,few,CASSSTPAGYNSPLHF,TGTGCCAGCAGCTCAACTCCGGCAGGGTATAATTCACCCCTCCACTTT